Following are 14 T cell receptor beta chains from one sample sequenced in a study of human T cells and chemical hapten exposure. Time point here: pre-sensitization, week 0. The treatment: therapeutic diphenylcyclopropenone sensitization with weekly scalp DPC. TCRdb re-analysed the RACE reads in MiXCR, keeping a single row per CDR3 protein. In the table there are around 300,000 distinct CDR3 sequences, about 5% of which are singletons. Sequences were derived from whole blood, sampled in connection with sensitization to the hapten diphenylcyclopropenone (DPC). The source of these receptors is a woman younger than 35 with alopecia areata. Some clones in this sample may be carry-over from other donors' samples.

This clonotype has more than one count but fewer than ten. The chain recombines TRBV4-3 with TRBJ2-1; 7 bases line up with TRBD1. Trimming removed 3 bases from V and 3 bases from J; junction bases left unmatched: 2. CDR3 length: 14 residues. CDR1 and CDR2 (germline): LGHNA, YSLEER. This CDR3 reads CASSQGQSYNEQFF. The CDR3 nucleotides are TGCGCCAGCAGCCAGGGACAGAGCTACAATGAGCAGTTCTTC.

This clonotype appeared a few times. The V gene is TRBV7-9, the J gene TRBJ2-7; D is unresolved. Germline V gene lookup returns CDR1 SEHNR and CDR2 FQNEAQ (reference sequence). V lost 7 bases to trimming and J lost 2 bases, with 18 bases between them. CDR3 size: 15 residues. The CDR3 DNA reads as TGTGCCAGCAACCCCACGGGCGGTAGAACCTACGAGCAGTACTTC. As protein: CASNPTGGRTYEQYF.

This clonotype has a count of ten or more. The J gene is TRBJ1-6, the V gene TRBV6-5; tentative D call: TRBD1 (5 bases). Trimming removed 5 bases from V and 5 bases from J, with 13 bases in between. This CDR3 is 15 amino acids long. The germline V gene encodes CDR1 MNHEY and CDR2 SVGAGI. The CDR3 nucleotides are TGTGCCAGCAGTGTGTGGGGACCTAATAATTCACCCCTCCACTTT. Encoded protein: CASSVWGPNNSPLHF.

This clonotype showed up many times. The chain combines TRBV5-4 with TRBJ2-1; 7 bases fit TRBD2. V dropped 1 base and J dropped 4; count of bases not matched to a gene: 2. The germline gives CDR1 SGHNT, CDR2 YYREEE (reference sequence). The CDR3 totals 14 residues. The DNA of the CDR3 is TGTGCCAGCAGCTTGCGGCGGGAGTACAATGAGCAGTTCTTC. Encoded protein: CASSLRREYNEQFF.

This clonotype has just a few counts. The chain couples TRBV4-3 to TRBJ1-2; D is ambiguous. The V and J ends lost 0 bases and 0 bases respectively, with 20 bases between them. The CDR3 covers 19 residues. The V gene's germline CDR1 is LGHNA and CDR2 YSLEER. The CDR3 region has the DNA TGCGCCAGCAGCCAAGAGGCCCGAATGGAGTTCTTAGCTAACTATGGCTACACCTTC. Residues: CASSQEARMEFLANYGYTF.

At least ten counts were recorded for this clonotype. This chain joins TRBV12-3 or TRBV12-4 and TRBJ1-1; D remains unclear. There are 16 residues in the CDR3. With 7 bases removed from V and 2 bases from J, the gap between germline ends came to 20 bases. The CDR3 coding sequence is TGTGCCAGCACCCCCTCGGTGGGCGGGAAAAACACTGAAGCTTTCTTT. This gives the protein CASTPSVGGKNTEAFF.

V is TRBV9 and J is TRBJ2-1, with 10 bases matching TRBD2. CDR3 length: 15 amino acids. Germline CDR1 SGDLS, CDR2 YYNGEE. V shed 2 bases, J shed 7 bases, and the junction held 6 bases outside the gene matches. The CDR3 region is CASSVISGGMNEQFF. CDR3 in DNA: TGTGCCAGCAGCGTTATTAGCGGGGGGATGAATGAGCAGTTCTTC.

The chain recombines TRBV18 with TRBJ1-2; 10 bases line up with TRBD1. Germline CDR1 and CDR2: KGHSH and LQKENI. The CDR3 is 16 residues long. The V and J ends lost 2 bases and 4 bases, in that order; junction bases with no gene match: 7. The CDR3 region is CASSPRQGAAPYGYTF. CDR3 nucleotides: TGTGCCAGCTCACCAAGACAGGGGGCGGCTCCCTATGGCTACACCTTC. Variable domain in full (rest from reference TRBV18 and TRBJ1-2): NAGVMQNPRHLVRRRGQEARLRCSPMKGHSHVYWYRQLPEEGLKFMVYLQKENIIDESGMPKERFSAEFPKEGPSILRIQQVVRGDSAAYFCASSPRQGAAPYGYTFGSGTRLTVV.

This clonotype was found a few times. The chain carries TRBV6-2 or TRBV6-3 and TRBJ2-1, with TRBD2 matching over 9 bases. The V and J ends lost 6 bases and 7 bases, in that order; junction bases with no gene match: 7. The CDR3 contains 14 residues. Germline V gene sequence: CDR1 MNHEY, CDR2 SVGEGT. The CDR3 sequence is CASSRSGGWNEQFF. The DNA for the CDR3 is TGTGCCAGCAGCCGGAGCGGGGGGTGGAATGAGCAGTTCTTC.

This rearrangement joins TRBV15 to TRBJ1-2; 11 bases are a match to TRBD1. This CDR3 spans 15 amino acids. Germline trimming cut 5 bases from V and 4 bases from J; bases unmatched to any gene: 6. In germline, CDR1 is LNHNV, CDR2 YYDKDF (reference sequence). CDR3 bases: TGTGCCACCAGCTTAAGGACAGGGGGCAGCTATGGCTACACCTTC. Translating it yields CATSLRTGGSYGYTF.

This clonotype came up many times. This sequence joins TRBV12-3 or TRBV12-4 and TRBJ1-5; no definite D call. CDR3 length: 13 amino acids. V was cut by 2 bases and J by 5 bases, with 7 bases left in between. The CDR3 loop is CASSLSADQPQHF. DNA for the CDR3: TGTGCCAGCAGTTTATCGGCTGATCAGCCCCAGCATTTT.

This clonotype appeared many times. V is TRBV28 and J is TRBJ2-7, with D maybe TRBD1 (5 bases). Trimming stripped 5 bases from V and 2 bases from J, with 7 bases between. The CDR3 length is 12 residues. The germline gives CDR1 MDHEN, CDR2 SYDVKM. This CDR3 is CASSARAYEQYF. In DNA form, the CDR3 reads TGTGCCAGCAGTGCCAGGGCCTACGAGCAGTACTTC.

The chain links TRBV20-1 to TRBJ2-7, with D tentatively TRBD1 or TRBD2 (6 bases each). V was trimmed by 3 bases and J by 1 base, leaving 10 bases between them. This CDR3 is 13 amino acids long. Germline loops: CDR1 DFQATT, CDR2 SNEGSKA (reference sequence). This chain's CDR3 is CSASGGLSYEQYF. CDR3 nucleotide sequence: TGCAGTGCTAGCGGGGGCCTGTCCTACGAGCAGTACTTC.

This clonotype was found a few times. The genes are TRBV6-2 or TRBV6-3 and TRBJ2-7; TRBD2 matches at 13 bases. Germline CDR1 MNHEY, CDR2 SVGEGT. The ends lost 6 bases at V and 6 bases at J; junction bases unmatched: 23. The CDR3 runs 20 residues. CDR3 region: CASRHRLAGGRFPTGFEQYF. The CDR3 region has the DNA TGTGCCAGCAGACATCGACTAGCGGGGGGCCGTTTCCCGACGGGGTTCGAGCAGTACTTC.